Each of the 21 T cell receptor beta chains below was sequenced from the same sample in a study of tumor and adjacent non-tumor tissue in lung cancer. The template was RNA from unsorted bulk tissue. More than 3 cm separated this lung sample from the edge of the tumor. The library came from three nested PCR rounds adapted from ARM-PCR protocols. In TCRdb, the multiplex PCR reads were re-called with MiXCR into one record per CDR3 protein. The sample contains roughly 90,000 distinct CDR3 sequences, more than 75% of which appear only once. Sample: distant non-tumor lung tissue. The receptors were sampled from a woman in her forties or fifties with non-small cell lung cancer.

The V gene is TRBV10-3, the J gene TRBJ2-7, with D perhaps being TRBD1 or TRBD2 (5 bases each). Trimming left V 10 bases short and J 1 base short, with 14 bases between. Germline V gene sequence: CDR1 ENHRY, CDR2 SYGVKD. This CDR3 has 13 residues. This CDR3 is CANEGQESYEQYF. In nucleotides, the CDR3 is TGTGCCAATGAGGGGCAGGAGTCCTACGAGCAGTACTTC.

This clonotype is a singleton in its sample. A read error may produce the germline difference seen at one junction end. The chain uses TRBV12-3 or TRBV12-4 and TRBJ2-1; D tentatively reads TRBD1 or TRBD2 (5 bases each). This CDR3 contains 15 residues. CDR3 in DNA: TGTGGCAGCAGTTCCCCGGGAAGGGGATCTAATAAGCAGTTCTTC. Translated: CGSSSPGRGSNKQFF.

This clonotype has only a few counts. The chain links TRBV20-1 to TRBJ2-3; tentative D call: TRBD2 (5 bases). CDR3 length equals 13 residues. V shed 0 bases and J shed 2 bases, with 6 bases lying between them. Germline V gene data show CDR1 as DFQATT and CDR2 as SNEGSKA (reference sequence). CDR3 DNA sequence: TGCAGTGCTAGAGAAGCGGACACAGATACGCAGTATTTT. Encoded protein: CSAREADTDTQYF.

Only a few counts were recorded for this clonotype. The V and J genes are TRBV21-1 and TRBJ1-1; TRBD1 was called by the table and not checked on the DNA. TRBV21-1 is designated a pseudogene. The CDR3 has 15 amino acids. CDR3 sequence (DNA): TGTGCCAGCACCAAACGGGACGGGGAGAACACTGAAGCTTTCTTT. Translated, it gives CASTKRDGENTEAFF.

This clonotype was counted a few times. This chain joins TRBV5-1 and TRBJ1-5; D not resolved. The germline CDR1 and CDR2 sequences are SGHRS and YFSETQ. V lost 0 bases and J lost 6, with 10 bases in between. The CDR3 length is 14 residues. CDR3 sequence reads: CASSLGGAGQPQHF. Written as DNA, the CDR3 is TGCGCCAGCAGCTTGGGAGGCGCGGGTCAGCCCCAGCATTTT.

In the case of this clonotype: A read error may produce the germline difference seen at one junction end. The chain joins TRBV7-2 to TRBJ2-1, with D perhaps matching TRBD2 (5 bases). Germline CDR1 and CDR2: SGHTA and FQGNSA. CDR3 size: 15 residues. Written as DNA, the CDR3 is TGTGCCAGCACCGAAGGACTCAGCTCCTATAATGAGCAGTTCTTC. Translating gives CASTEGLSSYNEQFF.

Details on this clonotype: One end of the junction varies from germline; a read error may be responsible. The chain employs TRBV12-3 or TRBV12-4 and TRBJ2-2; maybe TRBD1 (6 bases). The CDR3 totals 16 residues. CDR3 loop: CASSLGRGTSTGELLF. DNA for the CDR3: TGTGCCAGCAGTTTAGGGAGAGGGACAAGCACTGGGGAGCTGCTTTTT.

The chain couples TRBV5-4 to TRBJ2-3, with TRBD2 matching over 9 bases. The CDR3 sequence is 18 residues long. Per the germline V gene, CDR1 is SGHNT and CDR2 is YYREEE (reference sequence). Trimming removed 5 bases from V and 3 bases from J; junction bases left unmatched: 16. Written as DNA, the CDR3 is TGTGCCAGCAGTCAAATTGGCGGGAGGGCCGAATTGACAGATACGCAGTATTTT. This encodes CASSQIGGRAELTDTQYF.

Of note for this clonotype: The DNA is omitted, as the CDR3 cannot be located on it reliably, and the CDR3 follows TCRdb's listing. The chain links TRBV14 to TRBJ2-1; the table assigns TRBD2, which was not confirmed against the DNA. The germline V gene has CDR1 SGHDN and CDR2 FVKESK. The CDR3 has 17 residues if both end residues are counted. The CDR3 here is CASSHFSGVGYGNEQSF.

As concerns this clonotype: One end of the junction varies from germline; a read error may be responsible. This chain links TRBV6-5 with TRBJ1-5; 7 positions match TRBD1. Germline lookup yields CDR1 MNHEY and CDR2 SVGAGI. This CDR3 has 15 amino acids. CDR3: CASSPGTEDNQRQHF. The CDR3 nucleotides read TGTGCCAGCAGTCCCGGGACAGAGGACAATCAGCGCCAGCATTTT.

Comment on this clonotype: A much larger clone sits a single nucleotide away, making a read error possible. The rearrangement joins TRBV7-9 to TRBJ2-2; 10 nucleotides agree with TRBD2. This CDR3 has 15 residues. Germline CDR1 SEHNR, CDR2 FQNEAQ (reference sequence). J gave up 7 bases and V 1 base, and 3 bases lay outside the gene matches. CDR3 region: CASSLVGLASGELFF. DNA for the CDR3: TGTGCCAGCAGCTTAGTGGGACTAGCGAGCGGGGAGCTGTTTTTT.

This clonotype was recorded once. The chain links TRBV6-1 to TRBJ2-3; possibly TRBD2 for D (6 bases). V shed 5 bases and J shed 5 bases, with 20 bases lying between them. Germline lookup yields CDR1 MNHNS and CDR2 SASEGT. The CDR3 runs to 16 residues. The CDR3 spells CASSPQGGEGIDTQYF. CDR3 nucleotide sequence: TGTGCCAGCAGTCCCCAAGGAGGGGAAGGCATAGATACGCAGTATTTT.

V gene TRBV30 combines with J gene TRBJ2-7; D might be TRBD1 (5 bases). Germline values: CDR1 GTSNPN, CDR2 SVGIG (reference sequence). This CDR3 contains 16 residues. V gave up 4 bases and J gave up 3 bases, with 22 bases separating them. The CDR3 protein is CAWTASITGWGYEQYF. Written as DNA, the CDR3 is TGTGCCTGGACTGCCTCTATAACAGGTTGGGGCTACGAGCAGTACTTC.

As to this clonotype: A read error may explain this, as a much larger clone is one base away. The CDR3 sequence: CASSFAPSGVRSQYF. As DNA, the CDR3 is TGTGCCAGCAGCTTTGCCCCCTCGGGGGTTCGGTCCCAGTACTTC. The chain is built from TRBV5-8 and TRBJ2-5; TRBD2 might be the D (6 bases). This CDR3 has 15 residues. V was cut by 2 bases and J by 9 bases, with 20 bases left in between. In germline, CDR1 is SGHTS, CDR2 YDEGEE. The entire variable domain, with the rest obtained from reference TRBV5-8 and TRBJ2-5, is as follows: EAGVTQSPTHLIKTRGQQATLRCSPISGHTSVYWYQQALGLGLQFLLWYDEGEERNRGNFPPRFSGRQFPNYSSELNVNALELEDSALYLCASSFAPSGVRSQYFGPGTRLLVL.

Details on this clonotype: Since a much larger clone is just one base distant, this may be a read error. This sequence joins TRBV28 and TRBJ2-1; no firm D call. Looked up from germline, CDR1 is MDHEN and CDR2 is SYDVKM. The CDR3 runs to 15 residues. The CDR3 protein is CASCFALSSYNEQFF. The CDR3 DNA reads as TGTGCCAGCTGTTTCGCTCTTAGCTCCTACAATGAGCAGTTCTTC.

For this clonotype: Just one base apart from a much larger clone, this may be a read error. V and J are TRBV23-1 and TRBJ2-1, with 13 bases identical to TRBD2. TRBV23-1 has ORF status, its function being uncertain. There are 15 residues in the CDR3. The J segment lost 11 bases and the V segment lost 2 bases, leaving 6 bases of the junction unmatched. CDR3 residues: CASSQGLAGDDKQFF. CDR3 DNA sequence: TGCGCCAGCAGTCAAGGACTAGCGGGAGACGATAAGCAGTTCTTC.

Worth noting for this clonotype: A junction end diverges from the germline sequence, so it may reflect a read error. This sequence joins TRBV12-3 or TRBV12-4 and TRBJ2-7, with D perhaps matching TRBD2 (5 bases). This CDR3 comprises 18 residues. In nucleotides, the CDR3 is TGTGCTAGCAGTTTGGGCAGGATTTTAATTAGCGCTGGCTACGAGCAGTACTTC. Its protein product is CASSLGRILISAGYEQYF.

As regards this clonotype: Lacking the conserved final phenylalanine or tryptophan, this CDR3 likely reflects a read error. The rearrangement joins TRBV12-3 or TRBV12-4 to TRBJ2-2; 7 bases fit TRBD2. The CDR3 consists of 14 residues. This chain's CDR3 is CASRAGDWTGELFS. The DNA for the CDR3 is TGTGCAAGCAGGGCGGGAGACTGGACCGGGGAGCTGTTTTCT.

On this clonotype itself: Germline and junction disagree at one end, which may indicate a read error. This chain joins TRBV7-9 and TRBJ2-3, with D unclear. Germline V lookup: CDR1 SEHNR, CDR2 FQNEAQ (reference sequence). The CDR3 has 12 residues. As DNA, the CDR3 is TGTGCCAGTAGCTTAGTGGTAGATACGCAGTTTTTT. Protein sequence: CASSLVVDTQFF.

The chain employs TRBV12-3 or TRBV12-4 and TRBJ2-2; TRBD1 agrees at 7 bases. J gave up 9 bases and V 8 bases, and 9 bases lay outside the gene matches. The CDR3 consists of 13 residues. The CDR3, as DNA: TGTGCCAGCGGGCGACAGGGTACCAGGGAGCTGTTTTTT. Residues: CASGRQGTRELFF.

A remark on this clonotype: A much larger clone sits a single nucleotide away, making a read error possible. The chain couples TRBV28 to TRBJ1-1; D may be TRBD1 (6 bases). Germline V gene sequence: CDR1 MDHEN, CDR2 SYDVKM. The CDR3 extends over 16 amino acids. The CDR3 loop is CASTLQGGRGNTEALF. Written as DNA, the CDR3 is TGTGCCAGCACTCTCCAAGGGGGGCGAGGGAACACTGAAGCTCTCTTT.